Shown below are 2 T cell receptor beta chains from a single sample sequenced in a study of response to subunit inactivated influenza vaccine. From the RT-PCR reads, TCRdb called clonotypes with MiXCR, one entry per CDR3 protein. The profile shows 550,000 to 650,000 distinct CDR3 sequences, approximately 10% of them singletons. The sample here was PBMCs from blood, taken on the day of vaccination. These receptors were taken from a man between 50 and 59 years old who received an inactivated influenza vaccine.

There are a few counts of this clonotype. The CDR3 bases are TGCAGCGTTGGACAGGGTTTCTCCTACGAGCAGTACTTC. Translation gives CSVGQGFSYEQYF. This rearrangement joins TRBV29-1 to TRBJ2-7; TRBD1 matches 7 bases. Germline V lookup: CDR1 SQVTM, CDR2 ANQGSEA. The ends lost 4 bases at V and 0 bases at J; junction bases unmatched: 3. The CDR3 totals 13 residues.

V usage is TRBV7-9 and J usage is TRBJ2-4; D not certain. Trimming took 2 bases from V and 3 from J, leaving 8 bases between them. The CDR3 contains 14 residues. Germline assignment: CDR1 SEHNR and CDR2 FQNEAQ (reference sequence). The CDR3 nucleotides read TGTGCCAGCAGCTTATGGGAATTCAAAAACATTCAGTACTTC. It codes for CASSLWEFKNIQYF.